One T cell receptor beta chain is described in this entry. This clonotype showed up many times. Its antigen is currently not known. No base quality values were provided; no much bigger clone lies one nucleotide off. The data belong to a study of regulatory T cells in long-lasting Graves disease (dated by TCRdb to the early 2020s). Notes on the research overall: Persistent Graves' disease meant more than 5 years of antithyroid drug treatment with TSH receptor autoantibodies that stayed positive. Peripheral blood TCR sequencing and RNA sequencing compared persistent Graves' disease patients with newly diagnosed Graves' disease patients. The study was registered as a clinical trial and conducted in China. A total of some 33 samples were covered by TCR sequencing, comprising some 13 persistent and around 20 newly diagnosed Graves' disease patients. Persistent Graves' disease patients in the clinical cohort had taken antithyroid drugs for about 9.7 years on average.

The library came from multiplex PCR. TCRdb shows the sequencer as Illumina HiSeq 4000. To build TCR beta libraries, CDR3 regions were amplified by Arm-PCR using iRepertoire HTBI primers. Before sequencing, the PCR products went through gel purification. Regarding the original processing steps: Across samples, about 63 TRBV and 13 to 15 TRBJ segments were identified and used for gene usage analysis of CDR3 amino acid clonotypes. COPE and FqMerger were used to merge filtered high-quality paired reads into contigs. BLAST was used to align contigs to IMGT TRBV, TRBD and TRBJ reference genes, with CDR3 defined following IMGT. Clonotypes above 0.1% frequency were classified as highly expanded clones. Repertoire diversity was measured by Shannon entropy, and V-J evenness by the Gini coefficient. A clonotype was considered public if more than one individual shared it. The raw public data were reprocessed by TCRdb itself: fastp quality trimming at Q25, MiXCR clonotype calling, in-frame beta chains only. Duplicate CDR3 protein sequences are folded into a single record with the most common DNA and genes. TCRdb's processing, not the study's, gives the V and J calls here. Here the sample has fewer than 550,000 distinct CDR3 sequences; 20% to 25% occur a single time. The biggest ten clones account for roughly 7% of the sample.

CDR1 and CDR2, looked up from the germline V gene, are SGHAT and FQNNGV. The CDR3 contains 16 residues, cysteine and phenylalanine counted. Of all the DNA, just the CDR3 is kept, 48 bases in frame from base 1. The germline V and J ends show losses of 6 bases and 5 bases respectively, and no gene match explains 13 bases of the junction. Here is what the overall study found, with its caveats: Lower TCR Shannon entropy and fewer highly expanded clones were observed in persistent Graves' disease patients than in newly diagnosed patients, which suggested clonal expansion. The study examined only peripheral blood because the primary lesion, thyroid tissue, could not be accessed. Sequencing and analysis were restricted to the TCR beta chain. As a limitation, the authors acknowledged that the small sample size may reduce accuracy. More public clonotypes were shared among persistent patients (2,741) than among newly diagnosed patients (more than 900). TRBV28, TRBJ1-2 and TRBJ2-5 were preferentially used in persistent disease, while TRBV20-1 and TRBJ2-1 were favored in newly diagnosed disease.

According to the study, the label for this sample's time point signals: persistent/refractory GD, antithyroid drugs over 5 years with positive TRAb. RNA was extracted from PBMCs in TRIzol for both TCR sequencing and RNA sequencing. The diagnosis of Graves' disease was made according to American Thyroid Association guidelines. The patients came from an endocrinology department in Xi'an, China. Each patient gave around 9.2 milliliters of peripheral blood, collected in an EDTA anticoagulant tube. Ficoll Paque Plus density gradient separation was used to isolate PBMCs, and no further T cell sorting was performed. An Agilent 2100 Bioanalyzer and agarose gel were used to assess RNA quality, and a NanoDrop 2000 was used to measure RNA concentration.

The source of this sequence is a female donor with Graves disease. Here the sequenced sample was peripheral blood mononuclear cells (PBMCs), taken when the disease was refractory, from a patient treated with antithyroid drugs. Recombination connected TRBV11-2 to TRBJ1-1; 9 central nucleotides agree with TRBD1. DNA sequence: TGTGCCAGCAGTTCGCTCTTCGGGACAGGGAGGACTGAAGCTTTCTTT. Translated, this is CASSSLFGTGRTEAFF.